This TCR beta chain was profiled in a study of T cells in Graves' hyperthyroidism and ophthalmopathy. If no ophthalmopathy progression occurred within 18 months, Graves' hyperthyroidism was stable. This clonotype has just a few counts. Its matching antigen is unknown. Template material for amplifying TCR beta CDR3 regions consisted of RNA transcripts. A first-round RT-PCR of the TCR CDR3 used the HTBI primer set. TCRdb re-called the multiplex PCR reads with MiXCR, one entry per CDR3 protein. The repertoire holds under 650,000 distinct CDR3 sequences, with around 15% as singletons. Study findings and constraints: The model forecast ophthalmopathy, anticipating it by a median about six months before onset.

Germline CDR1 and CDR2: MNHNS and SASEGT. This CDR3 has 15 residues. Trimming pared 2 bases from V and 0 bases from J, leaving 5 bases between. The source of this sequence is a woman aged 25 to 39 with Graves' hyperthyroidism. The rearrangement joins TRBV6-1 to TRBJ1-6, with D unclear. Input material: blood. The CDR3 region has the DNA TGTGCCAGCAGTGAATTCAGCTCCTATAATTCACCCCTCCACTTT. This translates into CASSEFSSYNSPLHF.